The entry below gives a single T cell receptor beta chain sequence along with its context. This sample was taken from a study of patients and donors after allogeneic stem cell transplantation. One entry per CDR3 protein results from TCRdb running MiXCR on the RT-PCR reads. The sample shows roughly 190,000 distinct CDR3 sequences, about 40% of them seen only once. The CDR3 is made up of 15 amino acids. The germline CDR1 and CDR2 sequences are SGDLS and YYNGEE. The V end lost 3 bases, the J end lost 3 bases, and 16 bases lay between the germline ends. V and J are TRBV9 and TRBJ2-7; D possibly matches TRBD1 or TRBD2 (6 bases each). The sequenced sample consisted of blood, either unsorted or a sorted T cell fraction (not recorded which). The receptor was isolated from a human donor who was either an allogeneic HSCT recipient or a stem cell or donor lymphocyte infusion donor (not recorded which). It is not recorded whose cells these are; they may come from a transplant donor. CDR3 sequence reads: CASSAGAGNGYEQYF. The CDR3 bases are TGTGCCAGCAGCGCGGGGGCAGGGAACGGCTACGAGCAGTACTTC.